The rows below give T cell receptor beta chains drawn from one sample of a study of glioma-infiltrating T cells after dendritic cell vaccination. Only in-frame clones appear in the TCRdb table, and some are missing; sequencing was by immunoSEQ multiplex PCR. In the table there are roughly 100,000 clones, around 91% of which are singletons. The starting material was blood, obtained after dendritic cell vaccination. The source is a human donor with glioblastoma. Both conserved end residues are part of each CDR3. Fields, in order: clone size, V gene, D gene, J gene, CDR3 DNA, CDR3 protein. A D gene is named only where the DNA matches it firmly. Part of the rows lack a size; the others show once, few, many or a class for expanded clones.

.,TRBV5-1,.,TRBJ2-1,TGCGCCAGCAGCTTCAGGGGGGAAAATGAGCAGTTCTTC,CASSFRGENEQFF
.,TRBV5-1,.,TRBJ1-1,TGCGCCAGCAGCCGGGAAGGGGGCACTGAAGCTTTCTTT,CASSREGGTEAFF
.,TRBV5-1,TRBD1,TRBJ1-1,TGCGCCAGCAGCTTGGTGACAGGGGAGGTCAGCACTGAAGCTTTCTTT,CASSLVTGEVSTEAFF
once,TRBV9,.,TRBJ2-7,TGTGCCAGCAGCGTTGGGGGGAACGAGCAGTACTTC,CASSVGGNEQYF
once,TRBV2,.,TRBJ1-2,TGTGCCAGCAGTGCAGGACGGGAAGGCTACACCTTC,CASSAGREGYTF
.,TRBV5-4,.,TRBJ2-6,TGTGCCAGCGCCCTCAGGGCCACCTCTGGGGCCAACGTCCTGACTTTC,CASALRATSGANVLTF
.,TRBV19,TRBD2,TRBJ2-1,TGTGCCAGTAGTATAGACGGGACTAGCGGGAGGAATGAGCAGTTCTTC,CASSIDGTSGRNEQFF
.,TRBV7-9,.,TRBJ2-7,TGTGCCAGCAGCTTAGCCAACTCCGAGCAGTACTTC,CASSLANSEQYF
.,TRBV10-3,.,TRBJ2-7,TGTGCCATCAGTGAGTCTGTGGGAGGTCCATACGAGCAGTACTTC,CAISESVGGPYEQYF
.,TRBV29-1,.,TRBJ2-7,TGCAGCGCTGTGGCAGGGGAGCGCTACGAGCAGTACTTC,CSAVAGERYEQYF
once,TRBV7-2,TRBD1,TRBJ1-6,TGTGCCAGCAGCTTATGGCGGTGGACAGGGAGACGTTATAATTCACCCCTCCACTTT,CASSLWRWTGRRYNSPLHF
.,TRBV5-1,TRBD2,TRBJ2-1,TGCGCCAGCAGCTTGGATAGGACGACTAGCGGGGGACACAATGAGCAGTTCTTC,CASSLDRTTSGGHNEQFF
.,TRBV13,.,TRBJ1-1,TGTGCCAGCAGCTTAGGCCGGGTCAGCCTGAACACTGAAGCTTTCTTT,CASSLGRVSLNTEAFF
.,TRBV6-1,TRBD1,TRBJ2-7,TGTGCCAGCAGTGAAGCGGTTGGGACAGTGTTGGACGAGCAGTACTTC,CASSEAVGTVLDEQYF
.,TRBV7-6,TRBD2,TRBJ2-5,TGTGCCAGCAGCCAAGGGACTAGGGGGGCGCGGGAGACCCAGTACTTC,CASSQGTRGARETQYF
few,TRBV2,TRBD2,TRBJ2-1,TGTGCCAGCAGTGTTTGGGGGGGTGGGACTGAGCAGTTCTTC,CASSVWGGGTEQFF
.,TRBV27,.,TRBJ1-1,TGTGCCAGCAGTCCATCAGGGGTATGGAACGCTGAAGCTTTCTTT,CASSPSGVWNAEAFF
.,TRBV2,.,TRBJ1-5,TGTGCCAGCAGCGTAGATAGCAATCAGCCCCAGCATTTT,CASSVDSNQPQHF
once,TRBV2,.,TRBJ2-7,TGTGCCAGCAGGCGCGACACCTACGAGCAGTACTTC,CASRRDTYEQYF
few,TRBV19,.,TRBJ1-3,TGTGCCAGTGGGCTTACGGGAGGCTCTGGAAACACCATATATTTT,CASGLTGGSGNTIYF
.,TRBV18,.,TRBJ2-7,TGTGCCAGCTCCCCCGGAGCCTACGAGCAGTACTTC,CASSPGAYEQYF
.,TRBV20-1,.,TRBJ2-3,TGCAGTGCCTTTAGCACAGATACGCAGTATTTT,CSAFSTDTQYF
.,TRBV12-5,.,TRBJ2-1,TGTGCTAGTGGTTTGCCCCAGAGGGTCAATGAGCAGTTCTTC,CASGLPQRVNEQFF
once,TRBV7-9,.,TRBJ2-7,TGTGCCAGCAGCTTAGATGAGACAACCTACGAGCAGTACTTC,CASSLDETTYEQYF
once,TRBV9,TRBD2,TRBJ2-7,TGTGCCAGCAGTACGGGACTAGCGGGAGACTACGAGCAGTACTTC,CASSTGLAGDYEQYF
.,TRBV11-3,TRBD2,TRBJ2-4,TGTGCCAGCAGCTCGGGGGGACGGGGGGACATTCAGTACTTC,CASSSGGRGDIQYF
.,TRBV5-1,TRBD1,TRBJ2-1,TGCGCCAGCAGCCTAACGGGACAGGGGTCAACAAATGAGCAGTTCTTC,CASSLTGQGSTNEQFF
.,TRBV27,TRBD1,TRBJ2-5,TGTGCCAGCAGTTTAACACTGGACAGGCAAGAGACCCAGTACTTC,CASSLTLDRQETQYF
.,TRBV11-2,TRBD2,TRBJ2-5,TGTGCCAGCAGCCCCACGGGCGGGGGGCGATTGGAGACCCAGTACTTC,CASSPTGGGRLETQYF
.,TRBV30,.,TRBJ1-2,TGTGCCTCCATCCTCCTCCAGGAGGAGAATGGCTACACCTTC,CASILLQEENGYTF
.,TRBV2,.,TRBJ1-2,TGTGCCAGCAGCGAACAGGGTTTCAATGGCTACACCTTC,CASSEQGFNGYTF
once,TRBV5-1,.,TRBJ2-3,TGCGCCAGCAGCTTGGACTACGGCCAAAGCACAGATACGCAGTATTTT,CASSLDYGQSTDTQYF
.,TRBV2,TRBD1,TRBJ1-1,TGTGCCAGCAGTGGGCAGGGGGGGAACACTGAAGCTTTCTTT,CASSGQGGNTEAFF
.,TRBV19,TRBD1,TRBJ1-6,TGTGCCAGTAGTATTGAGGGACAGGGAGGTTCACCCCTCCACTTT,CASSIEGQGGSPLHF
.,TRBV6-5,TRBD1,TRBJ2-5,TGTGCCAGCAGTACGGACAGGCAAGAGACCCAGTACTTC,CASSTDRQETQYF
.,TRBV30,TRBD1,TRBJ1-1,TGTGCCTGGAGCCCCCGTCTCGGGACAGGGCTCAGAAACACTGAAGCTTTCTTT,CAWSPRLGTGLRNTEAFF
.,TRBV28,.,TRBJ1-4,TGTGCCAGCAGTTTCTTCAGCGGTGAAAAGCTGTTTTTT,CASSFFSGEKLFF
.,TRBV6-1,.,TRBJ1-1,TGTGCCAGCAGTGAGGCCGTGAGGGCTGAAGCTTTCTTT,CASSEAVRAEAFF
.,TRBV4-2,.,TRBJ1-3,TGTGCCAGCAGCCCACAGGTGGCTAGCTCTGGAAACACCATATATTTT,CASSPQVASSGNTIYF
few,TRBV2,.,TRBJ1-1,TGTGCCAGCAGTCGTATGAACACTGAAGCTTTCTTT,CASSRMNTEAFF